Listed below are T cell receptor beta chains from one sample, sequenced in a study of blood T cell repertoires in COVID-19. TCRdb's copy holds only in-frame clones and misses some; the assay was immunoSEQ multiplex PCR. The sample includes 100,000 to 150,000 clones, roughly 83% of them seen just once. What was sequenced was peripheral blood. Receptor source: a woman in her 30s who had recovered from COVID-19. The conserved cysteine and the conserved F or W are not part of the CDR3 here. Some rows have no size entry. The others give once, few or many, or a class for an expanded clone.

ASTDTPQEYYGYT	TRBV5-1	TRBJ1-2	NA
ASGGGNYGYT	TRBV6-5	TRBJ1-2	NA
ASSRGTGGFTEAF	TRBV11-3	TRBJ1-1	NA
ASSPDRVGEQY	TRBV18	TRBJ2-7	once
ASSQDRGYGYT	TRBV5-4	TRBJ1-2	many
ASTLGQGNSPLH	TRBV5-1	TRBJ1-6	NA
ASSEHPVASTDTQY	TRBV2	TRBJ2-3	NA
ASGQALNYGYT	TRBV3-1/TRBV3-2	TRBJ1-2	once
AWSAALLTELF	TRBV30	NA	NA
ASSEQGKNTEAF	TRBV6-1	TRBJ1-1	NA
ASSLGESSYNEQF	TRBV5-1	TRBJ2-1	few
ASSVGAQAYNEQF	TRBV10-1	TRBJ2-1	NA
SVRGALDTGELF	TRBV29-1	TRBJ2-2	NA
ASSQRAGSSYNEQF	TRBV4-1	TRBJ2-1	few
ASSKAGTGGADTQY	TRBV5-1	TRBJ2-3	NA
ASSPLAGVAYEQY	TRBV27	TRBJ2-7	NA
ASSYSRRYEQY	TRBV6-8	TRBJ2-7	NA
ASSRRDEAF	TRBV25-1	TRBJ1-1	NA
ASSQARGWFPDTQY	TRBV14	TRBJ2-3	NA
ASSSPGPTGSEQY	TRBV5-4	TRBJ2-7	once
ASSRSQGAREQY	TRBV3-1/TRBV3-2	TRBJ2-7	NA
ASSPSGSYNEQF	TRBV7-3	TRBJ2-1	NA
ASSELGTGNSPLH	TRBV6-1	TRBJ1-6	NA
ASSRDRWKGANVLT	TRBV11-2	TRBJ2-6	few
ASTPTSGRAGGGPYTQY	TRBV11-2	TRBJ2-3	NA
ASSEDRERTEAF	TRBV18	TRBJ1-1	NA
SAGQVNTEAF	TRBV29-1	TRBJ1-1	NA
ATSPTVVSYEQY	TRBV15	TRBJ2-7	NA
ASSNPGEKTEAF	TRBV19	TRBJ1-1	NA
ASSLRSGNTEAF	TRBV11-3	TRBJ1-1	NA
ATSRERDRGNTIY	TRBV15	TRBJ1-3	NA
ASSEHYRGQGPQH	TRBV6-1	TRBJ1-5	NA
ASTPGTSDYNEQF	TRBV19	TRBJ2-1	NA
ASSVARATGELF	TRBV9	TRBJ2-2	NA
ASSLAPAGDNSPLH	TRBV11-2	TRBJ1-6	NA
ASSSGPKGVNEQF	TRBV5-4	TRBJ2-1	NA
ASSLATSTDTQY	TRBV5-1	TRBJ2-3	NA
ASSMVGSQGARETQY	TRBV6-2/TRBV6-3	TRBJ2-5	NA
ASSPGGQETQY	TRBV9	TRBJ2-5	NA
ASSLPTGANTEAF	TRBV5-4	TRBJ1-1	NA
ASSDGSGRGTGELF	TRBV6-4	TRBJ2-2	NA
ASSYYGSPNTEAF	TRBV6-5	TRBJ1-1	NA
ATQSTGELTDTQY	TRBV7-8	TRBJ2-3	NA